The rows below give T cell receptor beta chains drawn from one sample of a study of cytomegalovirus exposure and HLA in healthy donors. TCRdb keeps only in-frame clones here, not all; method: immunoSEQ multiplex PCR. The sample holds fewer than 85,000 clones, about 90% seen once. Sequenced sample: PBMCs. The origin of the receptors is a woman between 18 and 30 years old in good health and CMV-seropositive. Both conserved end residues are part of each CDR3. The D gene is left open where the match is weak. The size of a clone is reported for some rows only, either as once, few or many, or as a class for expanded clones.

abundance,j_gene,v_gene,d_gene,CDR3nt,CDR3aa
-,TRBJ1-3,TRBV30,-,TGTGCCTGGAGTGTCAGCTCTGGAAACACCATATATTTT,CAWSVSSGNTIYF
-,TRBJ2-5,TRBV11-3,TRBD1,TGTGCCAGCGCCATACGGGGTCCGAGACAGGGGCGGGAGACCCAGTACTTC,CASAIRGPRQGRETQYF
few,TRBJ1-5,TRBV28,TRBD1,TGTGCCAGCGGTCCAGGGGGAAACAATCAGCCCCAGCATTTT,CASGPGGNNQPQHF
few,TRBJ2-1,TRBV5-4,TRBD1,TGTGCCAGCAGCAGGGACAGCAATGAGCAGTTCTTC,CASSRDSNEQFF
-,TRBJ1-1,TRBV30,-,TGTGCCTGGAGCCAAGGCGGGGGAGAGGCTTTCTTT,CAWSQGGGEAFF
once,TRBJ1-2,TRBV21-1,-,TGTGCCAGCAGCAAAGTCGGCTACAGGTCTAACTATGGCTACACCTTC,CASSKVGYRSNYGYTF
-,TRBJ1-4,TRBV28,-,TGTGCCAGTACAACACCGGGGGATGAAAAACTGTTTTTT,CASTTPGDEKLFF
few,TRBJ2-7,TRBV11-2,TRBD1,TGTGCCAGCAGCTTAGTTTGGGGACAGGTATACGAGCAGTACTTC,CASSLVWGQVYEQYF
-,TRBJ2-1,TRBV27,TRBD2,TGTGCCAGCAGTAAATTATCTAGCGGGTGGAGCTCCTACAATGAGCAGTTCTTC,CASSKLSSGWSSYNEQFF
-,TRBJ1-2,TRBV6-6,TRBD1,TGTGCCAGCAGCCCCAGGCAGGGGGCAAACTATGGCTACACCTTC,CASSPRQGANYGYTF
-,TRBJ2-1,TRBV30,-,TGTGCCTGGAGTTTGGGGGCTAGCCGGTACAATGAGCAGTTCTTC,CAWSLGASRYNEQFF
-,TRBJ2-5,TRBV29-1,-,TGCAGCGTAGCTACAGGGGGGGGAGAGACCCAGTACTTC,CSVATGGGETQYF
-,TRBJ2-7,TRBV11-2,TRBD2,TGTGCCAGCAGCTTAACCGGGACTAGCGCGTACGAGCAGTACTTC,CASSLTGTSAYEQYF
-,TRBJ2-5,TRBV7-2,TRBD2,TGTGCCAGCAGCTTAGGGGGACTAGCCTACCGGGAGACCCAGTACTTC,CASSLGGLAYRETQYF
few,TRBJ2-7,TRBV6-5,TRBD1,TGTGCCAGCAGAATGGACAGGGGAGGCGAGCAGTACTTC,CASRMDRGGEQYF
-,TRBJ2-2,TRBV6-1,TRBD2,TGTGCCAGCACTCAGCGGGAGCGCACCGGGGAGCTGTTTTTT,CASTQRERTGELFF
-,TRBJ1-2,TRBV7-9,-,TGTGCCAGCAGCTTAGGTGTCAGGGCACTTGGCTACACCTTC,CASSLGVRALGYTF
-,TRBJ2-7,TRBV18,TRBD2,TGTGCCAGCTCACCATCGGGGGGGCTTTCCTACGAGCAGTACTTC,CASSPSGGLSYEQYF
-,TRBJ1-2,TRBV7-9,TRBD1,TGTGCCAGCAGCTTCGGGACAGGGAGTGGCTACACCTTC,CASSFGTGSGYTF
-,TRBJ2-1,TRBV12-1,-,TGTGCCAGCAGCTTAAGGACAGCGGGAGGTGAGCAGTTCTTC,CASSLRTAGGEQFF
-,TRBJ2-3,TRBV9,TRBD2,TGTGCCAGCAGCGTAGGCCCTAGCGGGGGGGGCACAGATACGCAGTATTTT,CASSVGPSGGGTDTQYF
-,TRBJ1-4,TRBV11-2,-,TGTGCCAGCAGCCCTTCCCGGGGGTTGCTTAATGAAAAACTGTTTTTT,CASSPSRGLLNEKLFF